This T cell receptor (beta chain) was identified during a study of CD8 T cells in ankylosing spondylitis. This clonotype has a handful of counts. Its specificity is not known. TCRdb ran MiXCR on the 5' RACE reads and lists one entry per CDR3 protein. The sample includes 220,000 or so distinct CDR3 sequences, about 16% of them seen just once. Study outcomes and limitations: Ankylosing spondylitis blood seemed to carry a telltale TCR beta motif made of under 10 highly homologous variants. Clones linked with disease were CD8+ and fairly uncommon in the peripheral blood.

The CDR3 extends over 13 amino acids. Germline-derived CDR1 and CDR2 are PRHDT and FYEKMQ (reference sequence). V dropped 5 bases and J dropped 2 bases, with 10 bases sitting between them. Sequencing was performed on blood, either unsorted or a sorted T cell fraction (not recorded which). The receptor comes from a male donor with ankylosing spondylitis. The chain links TRBV13 to TRBJ2-7; no firm D call. The CDR3 is CASSPSVAYEQYF. As DNA, the CDR3 is TGTGCCAGCAGCCCCAGTGTAGCCTACGAGCAGTACTTC.